The 7 T cell receptor beta chains given below trace back to one sample, sequenced in a study of shared clonotypes between healthy human individuals. Naive CD8 cells were CD45RO-negative, positively selected for CCR7, excluding terminally differentiated effector memory CD45RA+ cells. Only in-frame clones appear in the TCRdb table, and some are missing; sequencing was by immunoSEQ multiplex PCR. The sample lists 700,000 to 950,000 clones; roughly 96% were seen once. The sample was naive CD8+ T cells sorted from blood. Receptors originate from a man aged 25-45 years in good health.

This chain uses TRBV5-4 with TRBJ2-7, with 7 bases matching TRBD1. The ends lost 6 bases at V and 3 bases at J; junction bases unmatched: 6. This CDR3 contains 13 residues. Germline-derived CDR1 and CDR2 are SGHNT and YYREEE (reference sequence). The CDR3 DNA reads TGTGCCAGCACCGACAGGGTCAACTACGAGCAGTACTTC. Encoded protein: CASTDRVNYEQYF.

This chain connects TRBV10-3 to TRBJ2-7; D tentatively reads TRBD1 or TRBD2 (6 bases each). The V gene lost 7 bases and the J gene lost 2 bases, with 12 bases spanning the gap. Germline lookup yields CDR1 ENHRY and CDR2 SYGVKD. This CDR3 contains 13 residues. The CDR3 loop reads CAINRGQAYEQYF. The DNA of the CDR3 is TGTGCCATCAATCGGGGGCAAGCCTACGAGCAGTACTTC.

The chain recombines TRBV7-9 with TRBJ2-5; D gene ambiguous. V was clipped by 5 bases and J by 6 bases, with 7 bases between them. In germline, CDR1 is SEHNR, CDR2 FQNEAQ (reference sequence). The CDR3 covers 11 residues. Written as DNA, the CDR3 is TGTGCCAGCAGCGGCCCCCAGACCCAGTACTTC. Translation gives CASSGPQTQYF.

This rearrangement joins TRBV7-9 to TRBJ2-7; 10 bases map to TRBD1. Per the germline V gene, CDR1 is SEHNR and CDR2 is FQNEAQ (reference sequence). The junction had 5 bases not matched to a gene; V was cut back by 6 bases and J by 0 bases. The CDR3 extends over 15 amino acids. This CDR3 is CASSSGTGVSYEQYF. The CDR3 nucleotides are TGTGCCAGCAGTTCCGGGACAGGGGTCTCCTACGAGCAGTACTTC.

J is TRBJ1-1 and V is TRBV7-9; D not resolved. Germline V gene sequence: CDR1 SEHNR, CDR2 FQNEAQ (reference sequence). The CDR3 spans 13 residues. Trimming took 1 base from V and 4 from J, leaving 7 bases between them. This chain's CDR3 is CASSLGYSTEAFF. CDR3 DNA sequence: TGTGCCAGCAGCTTAGGTTATAGCACTGAAGCTTTCTTT.

The gene calls are TRBV14 and TRBJ2-5; unclear D gene. The CDR3 is made up of 13 amino acids. Germline V gene sequence: CDR1 SGHDN, CDR2 FVKESK. V shed 1 base and J shed 5 bases, with 8 bases lying between them. The chain's CDR3 is CASSQVLSETQYF. In nucleotides, the CDR3 is TGTGCCAGCAGCCAAGTTTTGTCGGAGACCCAGTACTTC. Filled out from reference TRBV14 and TRBJ2-5, the complete variable domain reads EAGVTQFPSHSVIEKGQTVTLRCDPISGHDNLYWYRRVMGKEIKFLLHFVKESKQDESGMPNNRFLAERTGGTYSTLKVQPAELEDSGVYFCASSQVLSETQYFGPGTRLLVL.

The chain's CDR3 is CASIVDGGISGNTIYF. The CDR3 nucleotides are TGTGCCAGCATCGTCGACGGGGGTATCTCTGGAAACACCATATATTTT. The J gene is TRBJ1-3, the V gene TRBV11-2; the D gene is possibly TRBD1 (5 bases). Trimming removed 7 bases from V and 0 bases from J, with 16 bases in between. The V gene's germline CDR1 is SGHAT and CDR2 FQNNGV. The CDR3 is 16 residues long.